This T cell receptor beta chain appears in the sequencing data of a study of blood T cell repertoires in COVID-19. Study details: The analysed material was cDNA or gDNA that came from T cells, B-cell-depleted T cells, or PBMCs.

CDR1 SEHNR and CDR2 FQNEAQ come from the germline V gene (reference sequence). The CDR3 has 13 residues. The germline V and J ends were trimmed by 1 base and 2 bases, with 5 bases remaining between them. For recovered donors of Cohort 3, there were two negative PCRs, clearance, or symptom resolution. Libraries were prepared by immunoSEQ multiplex PCR; TCRdb keeps only in-frame clonotypes and omits some of them. The table includes about 270,000 clones, 80% to 90% detected once. This clone came up once. The chain uses TRBV7-9 and TRBJ2-5, with unresolved D. This clonotype originated in a man aged 18 to 35 who had recovered from COVID-19. Source material: PBMCs or T cells enriched from blood (not recorded which). In DNA form, the CDR3 reads TGTGCCAGCAGCTTAGACTATCAAGAGACCCAGTACTTC. This sequence encodes CASSLDYQETQYF.